Following are 13 T cell receptor beta chains from one sample sequenced in a study of shared clonotypes between healthy human individuals. The table came from immunoSEQ multiplex PCR; TCRdb's copy has only in-frame clones and leaves some out. The sample has approximately 1.5 million clones, approximately 98.5% seen once. Sequenced sample: naive CD4+ T cells sorted from blood. Subset: CD45RA+ positively selected. These receptors were collected from a man younger than 45 in good health.

This sequence joins TRBV5-1 and TRBJ1-1; TRBD1 agrees at 7 bases. The CDR3 is made up of 15 amino acids. V lost 1 base to trimming and J lost 1 base; unmatched junction nucleotides: 4. Germline CDR1 is SGHRS and CDR2 is YFSETQ. DNA for the CDR3: TGCGCCAGCAGCTTGACAGGGGAAACGAACACTGAAGCTTTCTTT. Amino acid sequence: CASSLTGETNTEAFF.

The V and J genes are TRBV7-2 and TRBJ2-7; 8 bases line up with TRBD1. There are 13 residues in the CDR3. V shed 5 bases and J 6 bases; nucleotides not matched to a gene: 6. Germline assignment: CDR1 SGHTA and CDR2 FQGNSA. The CDR3 bases are TGTGCCAGCAGCCCAGGGGGCCCGAGCGAGCAGTACTTC. Its translation is CASSPGGPSEQYF.

The chain combines TRBV28 with TRBJ1-2; D remains ambiguous. The CDR3 length is 14 residues. Germline V CDR1 and CDR2: MDHEN, SYDVKM. V was clipped by 6 bases and J by 2 bases, with 13 bases between them. CDR3 nucleotides: TGTGCCAGCAGCTCGGGCCACGCGAACTATGGCTACACCTTC. As protein: CASSSGHANYGYTF.

The chain combines TRBV28 with TRBJ2-7; maybe TRBD1 (5 bases). The CDR3 has 14 amino acids. V gave up 5 bases and J gave up 6 bases, with 17 bases separating them. Germline V gene sequence: CDR1 MDHEN, CDR2 SYDVKM. This CDR3 is CASSERTPGTEQYF. Here the CDR3 DNA reads TGTGCCAGCAGTGAGAGGACACCCGGTACCGAGCAGTACTTC.

This clone appeared once. The chain recombines TRBV5-4 with TRBJ2-7; 9 nucleotides match TRBD1. The length of the CDR3 is 14 residues. The J segment lost 5 bases and the V segment lost 0 bases, leaving 3 bases of the junction unmatched. Germline V lookup: CDR1 SGHNT, CDR2 YYREEE (reference sequence). The CDR3 protein is CASSLAGQGHEQYF. The CDR3 DNA is TGTGCCAGCAGCTTGGCGGGACAGGGTCACGAGCAGTACTTC. Variable domain in full (rest from reference TRBV5-4 and TRBJ2-7): ETGVTQSPTHLIKTRGQQVTLRCSSQSGHNTVSWYQQALGQGPQFIFQYYREEENGRGNFPPRFSGLQFPNYSSELNVNALELDDSALYLCASSLAGQGHEQYFGPGTRLTVT.

J is TRBJ2-3 and V is TRBV27; 14 bases agree with TRBD2. CDR3 size: 16 residues. V dropped 8 bases and J dropped 3; count of bases not matched to a gene: 7. Germline loops: CDR1 MNHEY, CDR2 SMNVEV (reference sequence). CDR3 region: CASRGTSGSWTDTQYF. The CDR3 region has the DNA TGTGCCAGCCGGGGGACTAGCGGGAGTTGGACAGATACGCAGTATTTT.

The genes are TRBV7-6 and TRBJ2-5, with D uncertain. Germline values: CDR1 SGHVS, CDR2 FNYEAQ. The CDR3 is 12 residues long. Deletions cut 3 bases from V and 0 bases from J, with 2 bases between. CDR3 protein: CASSLNQETQYF. CDR3 DNA: TGTGCCAGCAGCTTGAACCAAGAGACCCAGTACTTC.

This sequence joins TRBV19 and TRBJ2-3; 11 bases are a match to TRBD2. Germline assignment: CDR1 LNHDA and CDR2 SQIVND (reference sequence). The V gene end was trimmed by 10 bases and the J gene end by 2 bases; junction bases not matched to a gene: 5. There are 14 residues in the CDR3. CDR3 region: CATGTSGYTDTQYF. In nucleotides, the CDR3 is TGTGCCACCGGGACTAGCGGATACACAGATACGCAGTATTTT. Combining the CDR3 with reference TRBV19 and TRBJ2-3 gives the whole variable domain DGGITQSPKYLFRKEGQNVTLSCEQNLNHDAMYWYRQDPGQGLRLIYYSQIVNDFQKGDIAEGYSVSREKKESFPLTVTSAQKNPTAFYLCATGTSGYTDTQYFGPGTRLTVL.

As to this clone: This specimen includes other DNA sequences encoding the same CDR3. The chain joins TRBV28 to TRBJ2-3, with 7 bases matching TRBD2. Losses at the gene ends were 5 bases for V and 4 bases for J; bases not matched to a gene: 3. The CDR3 sequence is 13 residues long. CDR1 is MDHEN and CDR2 is SYDVKM in the germline V gene. CDR3 residues: CASSPGGSDTQYF. The CDR3 DNA is TGTGCCAGCAGTCCCGGGGGGTCAGATACGCAGTATTTT.

The rearrangement links TRBV28 to TRBJ2-7; no firm D call. Germline values: CDR1 MDHEN, CDR2 SYDVKM. The ends were cut back, 4 bases at V and 0 bases at J, with 7 bases in the middle. The CDR3 contains 13 residues. The CDR3 sequence: CASSWVGSYEQYF. The DNA of the CDR3 is TGTGCCAGCAGTTGGGTGGGCTCCTACGAGCAGTACTTC.

The chain combines TRBV5-8 with TRBJ2-1; 7 bases align to TRBD1. J was trimmed by 2 bases and V by 4 bases; bases with no gene match: 6. The CDR3 loop spans 15 amino acids. The germline V gene encodes CDR1 SGHTS and CDR2 YDEGEE. The CDR3 nucleotides read TGTGCCAGCAGCGATAACAGGGGAACCTACAATGAGCAGTTCTTC. This gives the protein CASSDNRGTYNEQFF.

The rearrangement joins TRBV6-5 to TRBJ2-1; 12 bases agree with TRBD2. V lost 2 bases to trimming and J lost 6 bases; unmatched junction nucleotides: 2. Germline V gene lookup returns CDR1 MNHEY and CDR2 SVGAGI. This CDR3 comprises 15 residues. CDR3 loop: CASSYASGRANEQFF. In DNA, the CDR3 is TGTGCCAGCAGTTACGCTAGCGGGAGGGCCAATGAGCAGTTCTTC.

The chain couples TRBV6-5 to TRBJ1-5; 7 bases align to TRBD1. V shed 5 bases and J 8 bases; nucleotides not matched to a gene: 9. CDR1 is MNHEY and CDR2 is SVGAGI in the germline V gene. This CDR3 contains 14 residues. CDR3 sequence: CASSVNQGVKPQHF. The CDR3 region has the DNA TGTGCCAGCAGTGTCAATCAGGGGGTGAAGCCCCAGCATTTT.